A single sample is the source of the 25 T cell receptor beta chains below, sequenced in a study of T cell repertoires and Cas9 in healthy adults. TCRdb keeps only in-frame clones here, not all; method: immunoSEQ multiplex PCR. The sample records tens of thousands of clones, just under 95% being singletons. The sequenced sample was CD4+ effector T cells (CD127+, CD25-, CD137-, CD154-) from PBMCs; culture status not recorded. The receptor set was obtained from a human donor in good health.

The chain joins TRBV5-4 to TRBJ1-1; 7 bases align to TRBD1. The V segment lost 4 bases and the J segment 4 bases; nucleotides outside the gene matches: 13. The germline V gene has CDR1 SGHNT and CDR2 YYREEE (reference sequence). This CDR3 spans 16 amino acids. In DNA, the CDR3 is TGTGCCAGCAGCCTGGCGAGGGGGCGCTCGGGCACTGAAGCTTTCTTT. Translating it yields CASSLARGRSGTEAFF.

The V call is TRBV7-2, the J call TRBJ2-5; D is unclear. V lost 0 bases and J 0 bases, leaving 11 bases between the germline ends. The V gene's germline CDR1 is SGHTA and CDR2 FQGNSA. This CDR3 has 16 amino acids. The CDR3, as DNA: TGTGCCAGCAGCTTAGCGAGGCGTGGGAACCAAGAGACCCAGTACTTC. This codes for CASSLARRGNQETQYF.

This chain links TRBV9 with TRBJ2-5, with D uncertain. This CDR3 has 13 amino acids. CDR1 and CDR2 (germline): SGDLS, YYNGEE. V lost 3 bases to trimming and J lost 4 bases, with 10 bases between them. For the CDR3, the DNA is TGTGCCAGCAGCGGCCGCTACCGAGAGACCCAGTACTTC. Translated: CASSGRYRETQYF. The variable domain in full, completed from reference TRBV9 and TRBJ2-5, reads DSGVTQTPKHLITATGQRVTLRCSPRSGDLSVYWYQQSLDQGLQFLIQYYNGEERAKGNILERFSAQQFPDLHSELNLSSLELGDSALYFCASSGRYRETQYFGPGTRLLVL.

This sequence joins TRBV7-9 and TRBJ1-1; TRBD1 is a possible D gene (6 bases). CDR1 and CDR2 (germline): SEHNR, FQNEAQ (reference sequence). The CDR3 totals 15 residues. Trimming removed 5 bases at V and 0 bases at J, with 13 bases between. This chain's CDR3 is CASSLRQVMNTEAFF. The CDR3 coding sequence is TGTGCCAGCAGCCTAAGACAGGTTATGAACACTGAAGCTTTCTTT.

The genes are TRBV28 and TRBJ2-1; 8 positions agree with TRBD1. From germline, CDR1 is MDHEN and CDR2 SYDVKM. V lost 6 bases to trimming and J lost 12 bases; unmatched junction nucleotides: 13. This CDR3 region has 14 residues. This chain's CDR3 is CASSPGTGSQGQFF. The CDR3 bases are TGTGCCAGCAGCCCCGGGACAGGCTCCCAGGGGCAGTTCTTC.

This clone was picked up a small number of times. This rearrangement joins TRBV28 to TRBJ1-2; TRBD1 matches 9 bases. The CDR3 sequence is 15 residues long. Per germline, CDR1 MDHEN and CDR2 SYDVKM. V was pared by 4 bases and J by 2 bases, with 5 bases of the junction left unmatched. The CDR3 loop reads CASSWTGERNYGYTF. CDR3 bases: TGTGCCAGCAGTTGGACAGGGGAAAGGAACTATGGCTACACCTTC.

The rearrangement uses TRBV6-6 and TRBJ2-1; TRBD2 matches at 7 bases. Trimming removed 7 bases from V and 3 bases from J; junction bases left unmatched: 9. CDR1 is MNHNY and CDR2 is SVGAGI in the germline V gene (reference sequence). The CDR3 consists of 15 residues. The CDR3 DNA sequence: TGTGCCAGCATCTCTTCCAGCGGGAACTACAATGAGCAGTTCTTC. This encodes CASISSSGNYNEQFF.

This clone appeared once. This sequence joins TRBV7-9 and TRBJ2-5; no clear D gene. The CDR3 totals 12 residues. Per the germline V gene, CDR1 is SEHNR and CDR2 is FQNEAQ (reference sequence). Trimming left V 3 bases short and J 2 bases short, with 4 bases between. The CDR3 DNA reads TGTGCCAGCAGCTTCAGTCAAGAGACCCAGTACTTC. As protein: CASSFSQETQYF.

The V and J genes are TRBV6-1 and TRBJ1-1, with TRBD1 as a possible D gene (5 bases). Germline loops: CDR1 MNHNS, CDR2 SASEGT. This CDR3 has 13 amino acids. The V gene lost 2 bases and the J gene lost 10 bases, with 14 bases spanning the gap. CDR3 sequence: CASSERGFGAAFF. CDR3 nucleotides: TGTGCCAGCAGTGAAAGGGGTTTCGGGGCAGCTTTCTTT.

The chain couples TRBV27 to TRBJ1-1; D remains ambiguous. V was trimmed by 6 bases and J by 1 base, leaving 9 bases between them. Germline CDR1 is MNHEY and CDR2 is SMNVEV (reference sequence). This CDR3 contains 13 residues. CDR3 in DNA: TGTGCCAGCAGCCTAACTTCGAACACTGAAGCTTTCTTT. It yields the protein CASSLTSNTEAFF.

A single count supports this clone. CDR3 region: CASSSLRGPSGEQYV. The CDR3 DNA reads TGTGCCAGCAGCTCATTGAGGGGGCCATCGGGGGAGCAGTACGTC. The rearrangement joins TRBV5-5 to TRBJ2-7; the match to TRBD1 covers 7 bases. CDR3 length: 15 amino acids. Germline lookup yields CDR1 SGHKS and CDR2 YYEKEE (reference sequence). Losses at the gene ends were 3 bases for V and 7 bases for J; bases not matched to a gene: 13.

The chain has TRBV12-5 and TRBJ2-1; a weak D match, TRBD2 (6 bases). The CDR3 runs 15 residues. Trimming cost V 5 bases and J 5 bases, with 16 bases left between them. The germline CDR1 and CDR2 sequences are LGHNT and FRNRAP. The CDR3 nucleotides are TGTGCTAGTGGTGCCGGGGGAACTTATAACAATGAGCAGTTCTTC. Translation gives CASGAGGTYNNEQFF. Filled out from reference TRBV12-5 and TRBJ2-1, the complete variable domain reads DARVTQTPRHKVTEMGQEVTMRCQPILGHNTVFWYRQTMMQGLELLAYFRNRAPLDDSGMPKDRFSAEMPDATLATLKIQPSEPRDSAVYFCASGAGGTYNNEQFFGPGTRLTVL.

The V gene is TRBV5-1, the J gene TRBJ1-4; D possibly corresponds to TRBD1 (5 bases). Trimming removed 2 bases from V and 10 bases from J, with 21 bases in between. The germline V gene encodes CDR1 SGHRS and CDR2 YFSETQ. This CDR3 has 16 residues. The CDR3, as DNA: TGCGCCAGCAGCTTTCAAATGGGGCAGGGATTCCGAAAACTGTTTTTT. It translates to CASSFQMGQGFRKLFF.

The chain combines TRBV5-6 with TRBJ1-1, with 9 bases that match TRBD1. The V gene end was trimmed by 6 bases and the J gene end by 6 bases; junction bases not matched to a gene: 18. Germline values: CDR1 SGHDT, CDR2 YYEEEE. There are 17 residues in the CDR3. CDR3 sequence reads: CASTRTGGQGVFAEAFF. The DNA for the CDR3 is TGTGCCAGCACCAGAACCGGGGGACAGGGTGTTTTCGCTGAAGCTTTCTTT.

The CDR3 region is CASSPSGRGASNEQFF. The CDR3 nucleotides are TGTGCCAGCTCACCTTCGGGGAGGGGGGCCTCCAATGAGCAGTTCTTC. The chain has TRBV18 and TRBJ2-1; perhaps TRBD2 as D (7 bases). V was clipped by 3 bases and J by 6 bases, with 18 bases between them. CDR1 and CDR2 (germline): KGHSH, LQKENI. The length of the CDR3 is 16 residues.

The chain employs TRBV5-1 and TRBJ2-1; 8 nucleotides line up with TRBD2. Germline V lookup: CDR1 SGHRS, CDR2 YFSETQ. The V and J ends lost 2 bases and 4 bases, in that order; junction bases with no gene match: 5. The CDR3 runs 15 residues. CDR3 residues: CASSFRAGDYNEQFF. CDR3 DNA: TGCGCCAGCAGCTTTAGAGCGGGGGATTACAATGAGCAGTTCTTC.

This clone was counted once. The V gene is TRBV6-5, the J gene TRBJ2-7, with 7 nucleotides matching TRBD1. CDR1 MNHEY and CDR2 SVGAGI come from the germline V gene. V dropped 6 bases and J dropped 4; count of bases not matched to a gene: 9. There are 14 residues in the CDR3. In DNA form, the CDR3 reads TGTGCCAGCAGGGTGACAGGGCTTCATTACGAGCAGTACGTC. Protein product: CASRVTGLHYEQYV.

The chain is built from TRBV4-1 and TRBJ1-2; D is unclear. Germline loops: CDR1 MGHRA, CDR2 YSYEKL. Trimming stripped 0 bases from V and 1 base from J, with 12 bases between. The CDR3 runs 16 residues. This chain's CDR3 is CASSQDSADVNYGYTF. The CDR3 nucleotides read TGCGCCAGCAGCCAAGACTCAGCCGACGTTAACTATGGCTACACCTTC.

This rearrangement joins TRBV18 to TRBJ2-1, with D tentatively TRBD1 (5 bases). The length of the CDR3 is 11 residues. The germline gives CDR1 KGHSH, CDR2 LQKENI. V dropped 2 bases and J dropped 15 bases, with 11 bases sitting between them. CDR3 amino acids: CASSPGAPGFF. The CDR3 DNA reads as TGTGCCAGCTCACCAGGGGCCCCGGGGTTCTTC.

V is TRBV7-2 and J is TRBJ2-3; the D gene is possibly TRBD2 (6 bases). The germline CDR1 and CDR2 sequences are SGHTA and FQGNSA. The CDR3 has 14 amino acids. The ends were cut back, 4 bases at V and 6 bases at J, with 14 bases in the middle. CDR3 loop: CASSSRASADTQYF. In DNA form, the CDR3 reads TGTGCCAGCAGCTCCCGCGCTAGCGCGGATACGCAGTATTTT.

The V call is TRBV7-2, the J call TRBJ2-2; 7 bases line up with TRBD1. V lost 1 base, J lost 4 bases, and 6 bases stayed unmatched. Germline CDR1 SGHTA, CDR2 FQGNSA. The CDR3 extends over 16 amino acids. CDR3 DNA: TGTGCCAGCAGCTTAGATGGGACAGCTCTCACCGGGGAGCTGTTTTTT. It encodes CASSLDGTALTGELFF.

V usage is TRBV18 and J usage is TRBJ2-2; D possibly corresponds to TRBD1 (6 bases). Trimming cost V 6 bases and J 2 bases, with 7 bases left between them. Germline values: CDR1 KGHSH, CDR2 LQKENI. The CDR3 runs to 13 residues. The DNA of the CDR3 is TGTGCCAGCTCGGGGGCAAACACCGGGGAGCTGTTTTTT. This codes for CASSGANTGELFF.

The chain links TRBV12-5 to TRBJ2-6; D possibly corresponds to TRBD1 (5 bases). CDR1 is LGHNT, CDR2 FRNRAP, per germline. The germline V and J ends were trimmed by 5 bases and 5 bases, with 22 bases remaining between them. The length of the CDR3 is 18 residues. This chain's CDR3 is CASGLDDAGQSRANVLTF. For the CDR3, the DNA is TGTGCTAGTGGTCTCGATGATGCAGGACAAAGTCGGGCCAACGTCCTGACTTTC.

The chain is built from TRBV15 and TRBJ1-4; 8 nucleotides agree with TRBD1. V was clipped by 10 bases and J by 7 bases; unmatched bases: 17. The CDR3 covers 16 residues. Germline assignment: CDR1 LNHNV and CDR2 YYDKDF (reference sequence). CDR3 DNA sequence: TGTGCCATCCGATCGACAGGGGCGGGAGTGGGTGAAAAACTGTTTTTT. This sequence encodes CAIRSTGAGVGEKLFF.

The CDR3 nucleotides are TGTGCCAGCAGCTCCCCCAGCCCGACTAGCGGTCGCTACGAGCAGTACGTC. Translation: CASSSPSPTSGRYEQYV. The chain employs TRBV11-2 and TRBJ2-7, with 9 bases aligning to TRBD2. Germline V lookup: CDR1 SGHAT, CDR2 FQNNGV. There are 17 residues in the CDR3. Trimming at V came to 4 bases and at J to 3 bases, leaving 13 bases not matched to a gene.